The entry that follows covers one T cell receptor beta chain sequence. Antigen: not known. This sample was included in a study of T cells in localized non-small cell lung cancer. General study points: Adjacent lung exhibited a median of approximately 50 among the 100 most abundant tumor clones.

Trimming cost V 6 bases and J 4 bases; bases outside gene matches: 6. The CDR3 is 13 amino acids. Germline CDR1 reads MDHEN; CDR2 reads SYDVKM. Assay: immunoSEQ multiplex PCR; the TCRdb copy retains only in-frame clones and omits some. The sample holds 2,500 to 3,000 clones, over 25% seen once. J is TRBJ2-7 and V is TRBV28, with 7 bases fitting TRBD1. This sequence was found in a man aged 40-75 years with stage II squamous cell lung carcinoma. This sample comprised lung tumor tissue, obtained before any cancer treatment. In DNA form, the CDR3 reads TGTGCCAGCAGAAGGGGACAGCCTTACGAGCAGTACTTC. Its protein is CASRRGQPYEQYF.